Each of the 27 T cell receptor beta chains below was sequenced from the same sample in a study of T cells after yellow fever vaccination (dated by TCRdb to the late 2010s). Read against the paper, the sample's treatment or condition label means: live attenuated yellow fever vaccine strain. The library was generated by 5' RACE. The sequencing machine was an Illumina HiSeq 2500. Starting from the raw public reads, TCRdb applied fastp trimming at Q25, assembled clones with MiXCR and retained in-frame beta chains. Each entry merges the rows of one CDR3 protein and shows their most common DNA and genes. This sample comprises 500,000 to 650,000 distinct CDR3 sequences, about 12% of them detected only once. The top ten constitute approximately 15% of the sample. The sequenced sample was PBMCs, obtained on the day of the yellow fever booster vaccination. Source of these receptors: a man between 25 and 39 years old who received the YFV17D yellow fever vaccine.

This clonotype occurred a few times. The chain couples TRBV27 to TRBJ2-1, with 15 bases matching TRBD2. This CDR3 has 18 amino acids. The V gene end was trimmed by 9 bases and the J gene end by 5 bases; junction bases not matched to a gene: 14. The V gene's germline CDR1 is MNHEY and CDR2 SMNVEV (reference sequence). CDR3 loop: CASYSGLAGGGIDNEQFF. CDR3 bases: TGTGCCAGTTACTCGGGACTAGCGGGAGGCGGGATAGACAATGAGCAGTTCTTC.

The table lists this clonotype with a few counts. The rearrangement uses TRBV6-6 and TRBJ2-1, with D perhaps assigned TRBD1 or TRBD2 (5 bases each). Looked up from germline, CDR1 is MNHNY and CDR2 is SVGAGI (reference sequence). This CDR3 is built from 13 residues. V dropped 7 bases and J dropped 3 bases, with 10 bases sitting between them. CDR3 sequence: CASTGTYYNEQFF. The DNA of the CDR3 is TGTGCCAGCACTGGGACGTACTACAATGAGCAGTTCTTC.

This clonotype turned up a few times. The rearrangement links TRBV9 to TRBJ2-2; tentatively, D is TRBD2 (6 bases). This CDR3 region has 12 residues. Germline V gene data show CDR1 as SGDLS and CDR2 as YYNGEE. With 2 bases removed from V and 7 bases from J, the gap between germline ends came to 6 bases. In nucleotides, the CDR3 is TGTGCCAGCAGCGTGGAGGGCGGGGAGCTGTTTTTT. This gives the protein CASSVEGGELFF.

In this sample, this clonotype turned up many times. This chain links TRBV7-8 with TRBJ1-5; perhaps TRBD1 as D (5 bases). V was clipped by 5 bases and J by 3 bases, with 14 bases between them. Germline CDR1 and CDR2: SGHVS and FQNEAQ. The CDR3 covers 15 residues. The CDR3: CASSPGGTNNQPQHF. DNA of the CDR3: TGTGCCAGCAGCCCCGGAGGGACTAACAATCAGCCCCAGCATTTT.

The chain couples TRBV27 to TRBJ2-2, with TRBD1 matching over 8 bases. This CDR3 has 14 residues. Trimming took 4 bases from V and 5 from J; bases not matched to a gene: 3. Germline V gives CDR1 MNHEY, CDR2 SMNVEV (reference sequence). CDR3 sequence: CASSWTGMTGELFF. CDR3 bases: TGTGCCAGCAGTTGGACAGGGATGACCGGGGAGCTGTTTTTT.

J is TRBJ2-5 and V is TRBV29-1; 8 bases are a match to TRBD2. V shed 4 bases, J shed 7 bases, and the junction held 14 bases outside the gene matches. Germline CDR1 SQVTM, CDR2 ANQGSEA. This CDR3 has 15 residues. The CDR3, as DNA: TGCAGCGTTGGAGATCGGGGGGGCAATTCATTGACCCAGTACTTC. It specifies CSVGDRGGNSLTQYF.

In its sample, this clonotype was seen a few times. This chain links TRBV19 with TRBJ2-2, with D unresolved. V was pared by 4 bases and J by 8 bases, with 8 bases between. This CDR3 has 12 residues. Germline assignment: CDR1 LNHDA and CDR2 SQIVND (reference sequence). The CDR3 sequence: CASSTKVGELFF. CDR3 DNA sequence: TGTGCCAGTAGTACCAAGGTTGGGGAGCTGTTTTTT.

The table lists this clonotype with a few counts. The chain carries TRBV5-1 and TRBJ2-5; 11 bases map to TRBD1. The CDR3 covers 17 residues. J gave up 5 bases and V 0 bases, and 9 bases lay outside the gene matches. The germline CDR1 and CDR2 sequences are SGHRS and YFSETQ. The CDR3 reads CASSLDPGQGAGETQYF. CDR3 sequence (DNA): TGCGCCAGCAGCTTGGACCCCGGACAGGGGGCAGGGGAGACCCAGTACTTC.

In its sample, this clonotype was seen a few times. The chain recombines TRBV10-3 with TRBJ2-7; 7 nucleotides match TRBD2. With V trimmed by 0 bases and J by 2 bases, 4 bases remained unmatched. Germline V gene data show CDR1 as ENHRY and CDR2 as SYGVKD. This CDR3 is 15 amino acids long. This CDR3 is CAISESTGGPYEQYF. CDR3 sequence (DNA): TGTGCCATCAGTGAGTCTACGGGGGGTCCCTACGAGCAGTACTTC.

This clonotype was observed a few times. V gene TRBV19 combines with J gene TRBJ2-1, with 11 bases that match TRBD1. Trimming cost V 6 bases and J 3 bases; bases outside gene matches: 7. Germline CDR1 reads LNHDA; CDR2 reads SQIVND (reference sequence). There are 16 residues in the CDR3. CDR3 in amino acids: CASRRPGTGGYNEQFF. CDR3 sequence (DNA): TGTGCCAGTAGAAGACCCGGGACAGGGGGCTACAATGAGCAGTTCTTC.

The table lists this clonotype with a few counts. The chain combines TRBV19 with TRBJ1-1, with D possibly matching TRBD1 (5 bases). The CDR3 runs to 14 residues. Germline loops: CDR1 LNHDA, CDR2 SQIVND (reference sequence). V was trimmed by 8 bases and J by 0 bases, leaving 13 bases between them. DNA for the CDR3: TGTGCCAGTGGTACAGGCCCCATGAACACTGAAGCTTTCTTT. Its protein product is CASGTGPMNTEAFF.

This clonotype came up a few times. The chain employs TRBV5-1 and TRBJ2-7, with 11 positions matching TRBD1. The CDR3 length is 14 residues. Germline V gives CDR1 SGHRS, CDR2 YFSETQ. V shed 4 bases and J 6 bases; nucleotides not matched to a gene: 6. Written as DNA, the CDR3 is TGCGCCAGCAGCGGGGACAGGGGGTTCGGCGAGCAGTACTTC. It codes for CASSGDRGFGEQYF. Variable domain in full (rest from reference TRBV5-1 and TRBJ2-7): KAGVTQTPRYLIKTRGQQVTLSCSPISGHRSVSWYQQTPGQGLQFLFEYFSETQRNKGNFPGRFSGRQFSNSRSEMNVSTLELGDSALYLCASSGDRGFGEQYFGPGTRLTVT.

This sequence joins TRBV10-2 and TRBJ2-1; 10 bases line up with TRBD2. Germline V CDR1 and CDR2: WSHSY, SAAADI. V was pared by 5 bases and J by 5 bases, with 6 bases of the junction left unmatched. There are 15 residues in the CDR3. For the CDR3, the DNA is TGCGCCAGCAGTCCTGGCGGACTAGCGGACAATGAGCAGTTCTTC. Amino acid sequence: CASSPGGLADNEQFF.

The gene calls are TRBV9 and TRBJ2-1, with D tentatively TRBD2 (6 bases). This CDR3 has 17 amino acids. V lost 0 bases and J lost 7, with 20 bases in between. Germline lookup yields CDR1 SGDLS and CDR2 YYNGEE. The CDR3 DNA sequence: TGTGCCAGCAGCGTAGATGGTAGAACGGGAGCGCCAAATGAGCAGTTCTTC. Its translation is CASSVDGRTGAPNEQFF.

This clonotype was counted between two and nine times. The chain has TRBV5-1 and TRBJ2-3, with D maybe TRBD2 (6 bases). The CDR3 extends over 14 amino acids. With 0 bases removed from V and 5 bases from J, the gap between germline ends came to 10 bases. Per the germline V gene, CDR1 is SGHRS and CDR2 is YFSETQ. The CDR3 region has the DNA TGCGCCAGCAGCTTGGCCGGGAGTGTAGATACGCAGTATTTT. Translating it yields CASSLAGSVDTQYF.

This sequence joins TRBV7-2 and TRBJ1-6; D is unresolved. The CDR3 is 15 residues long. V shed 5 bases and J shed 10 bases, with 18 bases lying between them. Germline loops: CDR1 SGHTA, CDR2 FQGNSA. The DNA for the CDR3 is TGTGCCAGCAGCCTCCCGGTGGCAGTAGAATCACCCCTCCACTTT. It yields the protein CASSLPVAVESPLHF.

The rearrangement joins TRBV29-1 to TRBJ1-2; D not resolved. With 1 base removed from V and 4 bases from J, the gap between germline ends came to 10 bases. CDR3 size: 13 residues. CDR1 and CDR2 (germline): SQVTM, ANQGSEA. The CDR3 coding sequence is TGCAGCGTTGAAGCCGGTAACCCCTATGGCTACACCTTC. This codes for CSVEAGNPYGYTF.

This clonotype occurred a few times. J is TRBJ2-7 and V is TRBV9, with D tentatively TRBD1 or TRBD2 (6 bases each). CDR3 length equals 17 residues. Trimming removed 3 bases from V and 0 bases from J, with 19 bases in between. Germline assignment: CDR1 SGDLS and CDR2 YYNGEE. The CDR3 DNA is TGTGCCAGCAGCGCAAGGTCGGGGGCCGGGGGCTCCTACGAGCAGTACTTC. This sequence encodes CASSARSGAGGSYEQYF.

CDR3 loop: CASSQRTVSGANVLTF. The CDR3 bases are TGTGCCAGCAGCCAAAGGACAGTCTCTGGGGCCAACGTCCTGACTTTC. The rearrangement joins TRBV3-1 to TRBJ2-6; D might be TRBD1 (6 bases). This CDR3 spans 16 amino acids. The V gene lost 2 bases and the J gene lost 0 bases, with 8 bases spanning the gap. Looked up from germline, CDR1 is LGHDT and CDR2 is YNNKEL (reference sequence).

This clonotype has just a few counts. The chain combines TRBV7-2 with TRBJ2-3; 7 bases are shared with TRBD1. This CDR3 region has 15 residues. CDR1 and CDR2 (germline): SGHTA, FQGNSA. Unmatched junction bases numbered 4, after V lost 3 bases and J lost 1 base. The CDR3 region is CASSFRDSRTDTQYF. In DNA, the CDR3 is TGTGCCAGCAGCTTTCGGGACAGCCGCACAGATACGCAGTATTTT.

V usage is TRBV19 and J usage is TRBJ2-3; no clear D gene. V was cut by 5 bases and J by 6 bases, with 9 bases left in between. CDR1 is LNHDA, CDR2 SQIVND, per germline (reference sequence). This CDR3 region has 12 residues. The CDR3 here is CASSFSRDTQYF. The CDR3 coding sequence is TGTGCCAGTAGTTTCAGCCGCGATACGCAGTATTTT.

The CDR3 region has the DNA TGCAGTGCCATGACCGGACAGGGGACTAGCACAGATACGCAGTATTTT. Its translation is CSAMTGQGTSTDTQYF. The chain has TRBV20-1 and TRBJ2-3, with 9 positions matching TRBD1. Germline trimming cut 6 bases from V and 0 bases from J; bases unmatched to any gene: 10. Germline CDR1 and CDR2: DFQATT and SNEGSKA (reference sequence). CDR3 size: 16 residues.

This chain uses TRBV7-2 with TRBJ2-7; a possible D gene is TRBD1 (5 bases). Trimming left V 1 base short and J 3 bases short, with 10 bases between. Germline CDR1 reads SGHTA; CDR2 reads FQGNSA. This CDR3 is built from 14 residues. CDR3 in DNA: TGTGCCAGCAGCTTAGTGAAGGGGATCTACGAGCAGTACTTC. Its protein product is CASSLVKGIYEQYF.

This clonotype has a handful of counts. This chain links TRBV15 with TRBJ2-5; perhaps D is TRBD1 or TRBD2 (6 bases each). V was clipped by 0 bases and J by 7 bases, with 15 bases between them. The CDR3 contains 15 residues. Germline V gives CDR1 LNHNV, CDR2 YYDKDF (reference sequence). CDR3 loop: CATSRDREPRGTQYF. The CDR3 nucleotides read TGTGCCACCAGCAGAGATCGGGAGCCCAGGGGGACCCAGTACTTC.

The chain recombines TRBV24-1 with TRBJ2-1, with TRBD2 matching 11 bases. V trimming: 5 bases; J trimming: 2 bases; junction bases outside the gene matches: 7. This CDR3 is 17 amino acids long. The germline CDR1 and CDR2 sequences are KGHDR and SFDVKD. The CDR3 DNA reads TGTGCCACCAGTGGCCCTGGACTAGCGGGTACCTACAATGAGCAGTTCTTC. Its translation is CATSGPGLAGTYNEQFF.

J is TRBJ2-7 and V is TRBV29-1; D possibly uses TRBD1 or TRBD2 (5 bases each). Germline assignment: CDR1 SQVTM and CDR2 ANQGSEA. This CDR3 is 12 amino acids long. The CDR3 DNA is TGCAGTACCGGGGCAAACACCTACGAGCAGTACTTC. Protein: CSTGANTYEQYF.

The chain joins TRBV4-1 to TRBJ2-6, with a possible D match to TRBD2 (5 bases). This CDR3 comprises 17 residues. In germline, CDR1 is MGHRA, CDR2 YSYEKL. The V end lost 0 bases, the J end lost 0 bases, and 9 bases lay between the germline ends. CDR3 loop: CASSQDGSGSGANVLTF. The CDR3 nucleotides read TGCGCCAGCAGCCAAGATGGAAGCGGCTCTGGGGCCAACGTCCTGACTTTC.